One T cell receptor beta chain is described in this entry. The data belong to a study of low-dose radiotherapy and immunotherapy resistance in tumors. The CDR3 consists of 15 residues. Germline V gives CDR1 SGHRS, CDR2 YFSETQ. Trimming pared 4 bases from V and 1 base from J, leaving 15 bases between. Time point noted: after trial treatment. Stated treatment: LDRT plus nivolumab, ipilimumab, low-dose cyclophosphamide and aspirin (RACIN trial). With TRAV- and TRBV-specific primers, first-strand cDNA was made, covering the alpha and beta chains. The PCR that amplified TCRs ran for about 20 cycles, relying on a constant-region primer and a V-primer adapter. In vitro transcription was used to amplify the isolated mRNA. A single record per CDR3 protein comes from TCRdb applying MiXCR to the reads. The table includes about 44,000 distinct CDR3 sequences, about 25% detected once.

The gene calls are TRBV5-1 and TRBJ2-7; no firm D call. The sequence came from a male donor with prostate cancer. The sequenced sample was PBMCs, obtained after low-dose radiotherapy plus immunotherapy. Here the CDR3 reads CASSPDSRRSYEQYF. DNA of the CDR3: TGCGCCAGCAGCCCCGACTCCCGCAGGTCCTACGAGCAGTACTTC.